Presented here are 11 T cell receptor beta chains from one specimen sequenced in a study of shared clonotypes between healthy human individuals. Sequenced by immunoSEQ multiplex PCR; TCRdb stores in-frame clones only, minus some. The sample lists 550,000 to 700,000 clones, around 78% occurring once. The source material was memory CD4+ T cells sorted from blood. Subset reported: CD45RA-negative fraction. The receptors originated from a young woman in good health.

The V gene is TRBV5-4, the J gene TRBJ1-2; tentatively, D is TRBD1 (5 bases). CDR3 length equals 14 residues. Germline V CDR1 and CDR2: SGHNT, YYREEE (reference sequence). V lost 0 bases and J 6 bases, leaving 12 bases between the germline ends. CDR3: CASSLGARADGYTF. CDR3 bases: TGTGCCAGCAGCTTGGGTGCCAGGGCGGATGGCTACACCTTC.

The chain employs TRBV27 and TRBJ2-3, with 12 positions matching TRBD2. Trimming took 0 bases from V and 5 from J; bases not matched to a gene: 0. CDR3 length: 15 residues. Germline assignment: CDR1 MNHEY and CDR2 SMNVEV (reference sequence). The CDR3 bases are TGTGCCAGCAGTTTATCGACTAGCGGGAGAGATACGCAGTATTTT. Translated: CASSLSTSGRDTQYF.

The V gene is TRBV4-1, the J gene TRBJ1-1, with D possibly TRBD1 on 6 matching bases. Germline V gene sequence: CDR1 MGHRA, CDR2 YSYEKL. Trimming took off 4 bases at V and 4 bases at J, with 19 bases between the two ends. The CDR3 loop spans 16 amino acids. This chain's CDR3 is CASSPFAPGTSTEAFF. CDR3 nucleotides: TGCGCCAGCAGCCCATTTGCTCCCGGGACAAGCACTGAAGCTTTCTTT.

This sequence joins TRBV5-1 and TRBJ1-4; 9 bases are a match to TRBD1. V shed 5 bases and J 8 bases; nucleotides not matched to a gene: 31. Germline-derived CDR1 and CDR2 are SGHRS and YFSETQ. This CDR3 region has 22 residues. The CDR3 bases are TGCGCCAGCAGACAGGGACAGGGAAGGAGTGGTCCCTTTTTACCCGTGGGCGAAAAACTGTTTTTT. Translated: CASRQGQGRSGPFLPVGEKLFF.

The chain joins TRBV28 to TRBJ1-2, with D maybe TRBD1 (5 bases). Trimming cost V 7 bases and J 3 bases, with 15 bases left between them. Per germline, CDR1 MDHEN and CDR2 SYDVKM. The CDR3 extends over 14 amino acids. In DNA form, the CDR3 reads TGTGCCAGCACCCCTTTTCCGGGGGACTATGGCTACACCTTC. Translating gives CASTPFPGDYGYTF.

This clone has a single count. Other nucleotide sequences from this sample produce the same CDR3. This sequence joins TRBV19 and TRBJ2-5; possibly TRBD1 for D (6 bases). Trimming pared 8 bases from V and 2 bases from J, leaving 15 bases between. Looked up from germline, CDR1 is LNHDA and CDR2 is SQIVND (reference sequence). The CDR3 covers 14 residues. The DNA for the CDR3 is TGTGCCAGTTCTCCGGGACAAATTCAAGAGACCCAGTACTTC. Translated: CASSPGQIQETQYF.

The chain couples TRBV27 to TRBJ2-7; a possible D gene is TRBD2 (7 bases). CDR3 length: 14 amino acids. The V end was cut by 10 bases, the J end by 0 bases, with 16 bases between. Germline V gene sequence: CDR1 MNHEY, CDR2 SMNVEV (reference sequence). CDR3 loop: CATVGGPSSYEQYF. DNA of the CDR3: TGTGCCACCGTCGGGGGGCCAAGCTCCTACGAGCAGTACTTC.

The CDR3 nucleotides read TGTGCCAGCAGCCCGCGGGACAGGGACTACGAGCAGTACTTC. Amino acid sequence: CASSPRDRDYEQYF. The gene calls are TRBV7-9 and TRBJ2-7; 9 nucleotides line up with TRBD1. With V trimmed by 5 bases and J by 3 bases, 5 bases remained unmatched. The germline V gene encodes CDR1 SEHNR and CDR2 FQNEAQ (reference sequence). CDR3 length: 14 residues. Supplemented by reference TRBV7-9 and TRBJ2-7, the full variable domain reads DTGVSQNPRHKITKRGQNVTFRCDPISEHNRLYWYRQTLGQGPEFLTYFQNEAQLEKSRLLSDRFSAERPKGSFSTLEIQRTEQGDSAMYLCASSPRDRDYEQYFGPGTRLTVT.

The J gene is TRBJ1-4, the V gene TRBV19; unclear D gene. This CDR3 region has 15 residues. Per the germline V gene, CDR1 is LNHDA and CDR2 is SQIVND (reference sequence). The V end lost 11 bases, the J end lost 7 bases, and 23 bases lay between the germline ends. DNA for the CDR3: TGTGCCTCCAGTGAAGCGGGAGTTATCGGTGAAAAACTGTTTTTT. This codes for CASSEAGVIGEKLFF.

A note on this clone: A single base separates this from a much larger clone, so it may be a read error. The rearrangement joins TRBV10-3 to TRBJ2-7, with 9 bases lining up with TRBD1. The V gene's germline CDR1 is ENHRY and CDR2 SYGVKD. The CDR3 loop spans 15 amino acids. The CDR3 DNA is TGTGTCATCCACCCCTCGGGACAGGGTCGTAGCGAGCAGTACTTC. As protein: CVIHPSGQGRSEQYF.

The count of this clone is one. A read error may produce the germline difference seen at one junction end. The CDR3 DNA follows: TGCAGCGTTTCCCGTCTCTATAGCTACACCTTC. It codes for CSVSRLYSYTF. The chain couples TRBV29-1 to TRBJ1-2, with D unclear. Germline values: CDR1 SQVTM, CDR2 ANQGSEA. The CDR3 runs to 11 residues.